A single sample is the source of the 10 T cell receptor beta chains below, sequenced in a study of blood T cell repertoires in COVID-19. The protocol was immunoSEQ multiplex PCR, while the TCRdb copy is restricted to in-frame clones and leaves out a portion. The sample shows around 400,000 clones, approximately 91% of them seen only once. Sequencing was performed on PBMCs or T cells enriched from blood (not recorded which). The origin of the receptors is a woman aged 18-30 years who had been exposed to COVID-19.

The rearrangement uses TRBV28 and TRBJ1-2; D unresolved. V lost 6 bases and J lost 7, with 6 bases in between. Per germline, CDR1 MDHEN and CDR2 SYDVKM. The CDR3 spans 10 residues. Here the CDR3 DNA reads TGTGCCAGCAGCGCCGGTGGCTACACCTTC. Amino acid sequence: CASSAGGYTF.

The chain combines TRBV7-2 with TRBJ2-1; 8 positions match TRBD2. CDR1 is SGHTA and CDR2 is FQGNSA in the germline V gene. J gave up 2 bases and V 3 bases, and 0 bases lay outside the gene matches. This CDR3 is 14 amino acids long. This CDR3 reads CASSFGGAYNEQFF. The CDR3 DNA follows: TGTGCCAGCAGCTTCGGGGGGGCCTACAATGAGCAGTTCTTC.

The chain is built from TRBV5-1 and TRBJ1-1; 7 bases fit TRBD1. Germline CDR1 SGHRS, CDR2 YFSETQ. V lost 0 bases, J lost 5 bases, and 1 base stayed unmatched. The CDR3 has 13 amino acids. As DNA, the CDR3 is TGCGCCAGCAGCTTGGTACAGGGGACTGAAGCTTTCTTT. This translates into CASSLVQGTEAFF.

The chain is built from TRBV21-1 and TRBJ2-7; the table calls TRBD1, which could not be checked here. TRBV21-1 represents a pseudogene. The CDR3 runs 15 residues. CDR3 sequence (DNA): TGTGCCAGCAGCAAACGGGGACAGGGGAGGCGCGAGCAGTACTTC. Its protein is CASSKRGQGRREQYF.

A single count supports this clone. This chain uses TRBV29-1 with TRBJ1-5; tentatively, D is TRBD1 (5 bases). The CDR3 is made up of 14 amino acids. The V gene lost 4 bases and the J gene lost 1 base, with 11 bases spanning the gap. Germline V CDR1 and CDR2: SQVTM, ANQGSEA. The CDR3 spells CSVVTGHSNQPQHF. The CDR3 DNA reads TGCAGCGTTGTAACAGGACACAGCAATCAGCCCCAGCATTTT.

This clone was counted between two and nine times. V is TRBV27 and J is TRBJ2-4; TRBD1 is a possible D gene (6 bases). V lost 8 bases and J lost 5, with 13 bases in between. CDR1 MNHEY and CDR2 SMNVEV come from the germline V gene (reference sequence). CDR3 size: 13 residues. The CDR3 nucleotides are TGTGCCAGCGGCCTTACAGGGCAAAACATTCAGTACTTC. Translated, it gives CASGLTGQNIQYF.

The J gene is TRBJ1-2, the V gene TRBV15; a possible D gene is TRBD1 (6 bases). There are 15 residues in the CDR3. Trimming stripped 1 base from V and 4 bases from J, with 13 bases between. The germline V gene has CDR1 LNHNV and CDR2 YYDKDF (reference sequence). The CDR3 nucleotides read TGTGCCACCAGCAGAGTGGAAGGGGGGGTCTATGGCTACACCTTC. Translation: CATSRVEGGVYGYTF.

V and J are TRBV11-2 and TRBJ2-2; 8 positions agree with TRBD1. Per germline, CDR1 SGHAT and CDR2 FQNNGV. With 1 base clipped from V and 5 bases from J, the junction kept 6 bases outside the gene matches. The CDR3 is 16 residues long. The CDR3 spells CASSLAAGGITGELFF. CDR3 bases: TGTGCCAGCAGCTTAGCGGCAGGGGGCATTACCGGGGAGCTGTTTTTT. Based on the CDR3 plus reference TRBV11-2 and TRBJ2-2, the full variable domain is EAGVAQSPRYKIIEKRQSVAFWCNPISGHATLYWYQQILGQGPKLLIQFQNNGVVDDSQLPKDRFSAERLKGVDSTLKIQPAKLEDSAVYLCASSLAAGGITGELFFGEGSRLTVL.

The chain is built from TRBV19 and TRBJ1-1, with 8 bases matching TRBD1. The CDR3 runs 13 residues. The V gene end was trimmed by 6 bases and the J gene end by 4 bases; junction bases not matched to a gene: 4. Germline V gene lookup returns CDR1 LNHDA and CDR2 SQIVND (reference sequence). The CDR3 region has the DNA TGTGCCAGTAGAAAGACAGGGGTCACTGAAGCTTTCTTT. Amino acids: CASRKTGVTEAFF.

The genes are TRBV3-1 (or the pseudogene TRBV3-2) and TRBJ2-3; TRBD2 matches at 13 bases. This CDR3 has 17 residues. The germline gives CDR1 LGHDT, CDR2 YNNKEL (reference sequence). With V trimmed by 0 bases and J by 4 bases, 4 bases remained unmatched. The CDR3 loop is CASSQELAGGRADTQYF. In DNA form, the CDR3 reads TGTGCCAGCAGCCAAGAACTAGCGGGGGGGCGTGCAGATACGCAGTATTTT.